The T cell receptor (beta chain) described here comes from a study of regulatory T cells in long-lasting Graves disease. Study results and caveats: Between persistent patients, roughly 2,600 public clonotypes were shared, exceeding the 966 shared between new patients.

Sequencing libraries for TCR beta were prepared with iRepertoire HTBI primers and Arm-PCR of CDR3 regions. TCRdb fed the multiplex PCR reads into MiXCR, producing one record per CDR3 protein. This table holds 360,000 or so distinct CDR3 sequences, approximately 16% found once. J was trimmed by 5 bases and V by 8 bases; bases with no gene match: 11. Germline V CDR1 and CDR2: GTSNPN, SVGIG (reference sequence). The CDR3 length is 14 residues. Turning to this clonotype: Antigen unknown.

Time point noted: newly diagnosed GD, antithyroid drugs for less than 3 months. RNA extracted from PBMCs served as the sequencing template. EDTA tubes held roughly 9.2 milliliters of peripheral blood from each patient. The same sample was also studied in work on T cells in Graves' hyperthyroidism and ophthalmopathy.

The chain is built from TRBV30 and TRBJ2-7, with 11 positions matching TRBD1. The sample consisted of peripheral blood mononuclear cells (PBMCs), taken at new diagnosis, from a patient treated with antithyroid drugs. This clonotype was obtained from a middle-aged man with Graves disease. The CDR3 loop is CASKPDRGQNEQYF. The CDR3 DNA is TGTGCCAGTAAACCGGACAGGGGGCAGAACGAGCAGTACTTC. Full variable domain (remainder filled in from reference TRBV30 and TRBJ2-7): SQTIHQWPATLVQPVGSPLSLECTVEGTSNPNLYWYRQAAGRGLQLLFYSVGIGQISSEVPQNLSASRPQDRQFILSSKKLLLSDSGFYLCASKPDRGQNEQYFGPGTRLTVT.